The 17 T cell receptor beta chains in this list originate from one sample, sequenced in a study of cytomegalovirus exposure and HLA in healthy donors. Use of 60 Vbeta and 13 Jbeta primers characterized the PCR. Method: immunoSEQ multiplex PCR; TCRdb's copy keeps in-frame clones and lacks some. This table has roughly 99,000 clones, roughly 70% appearing once. Sequenced input: PBMCs. These receptors originate from a woman aged 40 to 55 in good health and CMV-seropositive.

The chain carries TRBV11-2 and TRBJ2-1; D unresolved. V was pared by 3 bases and J by 5 bases, with 8 bases between. The CDR3 has 13 residues. Germline CDR1 SGHAT, CDR2 FQNNGV. The CDR3 DNA sequence: TGTGCCAGCAGCTTTTCCAGAAACAATGAGCAGTTCTTC. Amino acid sequence: CASSFSRNNEQFF.

The chain combines TRBV19 with TRBJ1-5; 7 nucleotides agree with TRBD1. V gave up 8 bases and J gave up 7 bases; unmatched junction bases: 14. Germline loops: CDR1 LNHDA, CDR2 SQIVND (reference sequence). There are 15 residues in the CDR3. CDR3 sequence: CASGGYNTGDQPQHF. The CDR3, as DNA: TGTGCCAGTGGGGGATACAATACAGGGGACCAGCCCCAGCATTTT.

The V call is TRBV6-1, the J call TRBJ1-5; 10 nucleotides align to TRBD1. V gave up 0 bases and J gave up 5 bases; unmatched junction bases: 1. Germline V gene lookup returns CDR1 MNHNS and CDR2 SASEGT. This CDR3 is built from 15 residues. The CDR3 nucleotides are TGTGCCAGCAGTGAAGCGACAGGGGGCCATCAGCCCCAGCATTTT. Protein: CASSEATGGHQPQHF.

The rearrangement uses TRBV5-6 and TRBJ1-2, with a possible D match to TRBD1 (5 bases). The CDR3 spans 14 residues. Trimming stripped 4 bases from V and 3 bases from J, with 13 bases between. CDR1 is SGHDT, CDR2 YYEEEE, per germline. CDR3 loop: CASSTSGTDYGYTF. CDR3 sequence (DNA): TGTGCCAGCAGCACATCCGGGACTGACTATGGCTACACCTTC.

The CDR3 region has the DNA TGTGCCAGCAGCGTAGGAAAGGGGAACGTAGAGACCCAGTACTTC. Amino acid sequence: CASSVGKGNVETQYF. The chain carries TRBV9 and TRBJ2-5; maybe TRBD1 (5 bases). This CDR3 is built from 15 residues. Germline V gene data show CDR1 as SGDLS and CDR2 as YYNGEE. The V end lost 0 bases, the J end lost 4 bases, and 13 bases lay between the germline ends.

The V call is TRBV18, the J call TRBJ1-1; possible D gene TRBD1, 5 bases. The V and J ends lost 10 bases and 11 bases respectively, with 20 bases between them. CDR1 and CDR2 from the germline V gene are KGHSH and LQKENI. The CDR3 is 12 residues long. The CDR3 region has the DNA TGTGCCACGGGGGGAGAGGGGCCGGAGGCTTTCTTT. This sequence encodes CATGGEGPEAFF.

This clone was seen a handful of times. The chain combines TRBV4-1 with TRBJ2-3, with TRBD2 identical over 9 bases. CDR1 and CDR2 (germline): MGHRA, YSYEKL. This CDR3 is built from 18 residues. V was pared by 4 bases and J by 0 bases, with 11 bases of the junction left unmatched. The CDR3 here is CASSRGLARGLSTDTQYF. The DNA of the CDR3 is TGCGCCAGCAGCCGCGGACTAGCGCGGGGCCTCAGCACAGATACGCAGTATTTT.

The chain carries TRBV27 and TRBJ1-6; 8 bases match TRBD1. The germline CDR1 and CDR2 sequences are MNHEY and SMNVEV (reference sequence). The CDR3 loop spans 14 amino acids. The ends lost 3 bases at V and 9 bases at J; junction bases unmatched: 4. This CDR3 is CASSLDREVSPLHF. CDR3 nucleotide sequence: TGTGCCAGCAGTTTGGACAGGGAGGTTTCACCCCTCCACTTT.

The rearrangement uses TRBV5-1 and TRBJ1-2, with 7 bases lining up with TRBD1. Germline V gives CDR1 SGHRS, CDR2 YFSETQ. The trim removed 0 bases at V and 4 bases at J, leaving 3 bases unmatched. This CDR3 is 14 amino acids long. The CDR3 nucleotides read TGCGCCAGCAGCTTGGGACAGGGAAGCTATGGCTACACCTTC. This gives the protein CASSLGQGSYGYTF.

This chain joins TRBV7-2 and TRBJ1-1; 10 bases map to TRBD1. The CDR3 runs to 15 residues. Germline loops: CDR1 SGHTA, CDR2 FQGNSA. The V segment lost 5 bases and the J segment 4 bases; nucleotides outside the gene matches: 7. DNA of the CDR3: TGTGCCAGCAGCCCTTACGGGACAGGGGCCACTGAAGCTTTCTTT. Its translation: CASSPYGTGATEAFF.

This chain links TRBV6-4 with TRBJ2-1; 9 bases fit TRBD2. Germline V gives CDR1 MRHNA, CDR2 SNTAGT. The CDR3 totals 15 residues. J was trimmed by 7 bases and V by 5 bases; bases with no gene match: 9. The DNA for the CDR3 is TGTGCCAGCAGTCCCGTAGCGGGGGAGGGGAATGAGCAGTTCTTC. Residues: CASSPVAGEGNEQFF.

The V and J genes are TRBV11-2 and TRBJ1-5, with unresolved D. CDR3 length: 15 residues. The ends were cut back, 5 bases at V and 0 bases at J, with 11 bases in the middle. CDR1 SGHAT and CDR2 FQNNGV come from the germline V gene. DNA of the CDR3: TGTGCCAGCAGCCACAACAGCAATAGCAATCAGCCCCAGCATTTT. Amino acid sequence: CASSHNSNSNQPQHF.

The V gene is TRBV5-4, the J gene TRBJ2-5, with 10 positions matching TRBD2. The CDR3 is 16 amino acids. With V trimmed by 4 bases and J by 2 bases, 8 bases remained unmatched. Germline CDR1 reads SGHNT; CDR2 reads YYREEE (reference sequence). For the CDR3, the DNA is TGTGCCAGCAGCGAAATAGCGGGGGGAATGCAAGAGACCCAGTACTTC. As protein: CASSEIAGGMQETQYF.

In DNA form, the CDR3 reads TGTGCCAGCAGTTCACAGGGGAACACTGAAGCTTTCTTT. Translating it yields CASSSQGNTEAFF. The chain has TRBV2 and TRBJ1-1, with D possibly being TRBD1 (6 bases). Germline V gives CDR1 SNHLY, CDR2 FYNNEI. CDR3 length equals 13 residues. The V end lost 5 bases, the J end lost 1 base, and 8 bases lay between the germline ends. The full variable domain, completed using reference TRBV2 and TRBJ1-1, is EPEVTQTPSHQVTQMGQEVILRCVPISNHLYFYWYRQILGQKVEFLVSFYNNEISEKSEIFDDQFSVERPDGSNFTLKIRSTKLEDSAMYFCASSSQGNTEAFFGQGTRLTVV.

The chain joins TRBV5-1 to TRBJ1-4, with D maybe TRBD1 (6 bases). The germline gives CDR1 SGHRS, CDR2 YFSETQ. The CDR3 consists of 14 residues. Trimming removed 5 bases from V and 9 bases from J, with 17 bases in between. CDR3 region: CASSPGQIKKKLFF. The CDR3 nucleotides are TGCGCCAGCAGTCCCGGACAGATAAAGAAAAAACTGTTTTTT.

The chain couples TRBV25-1 to TRBJ1-6; weak D call: TRBD1 (5 bases). CDR1 is MGHDK, CDR2 SYGVNS, per germline. The CDR3 is 14 residues long. V was clipped by 1 base and J by 11 bases, with 12 bases between them. This CDR3 reads CASSESRGSTPLHF. In nucleotides, the CDR3 is TGTGCCAGCAGTGAATCGCGGGGCTCAACACCCCTCCACTTT.

The chain links TRBV7-2 to TRBJ1-4, with unresolved D. The V and J ends lost 6 bases and 5 bases respectively, with 16 bases between them. The CDR3 extends over 15 amino acids. Germline lookup yields CDR1 SGHTA and CDR2 FQGNSA. The CDR3 DNA reads as TGTGCCAGCAGGTGGACTTCGAGGGCCAATGAAAAACTGTTTTTT. Translation: CASRWTSRANEKLFF.